Below, one T cell receptor (beta chain) is given with its context. Its antigen remains unidentified. Produced via immunoSEQ multiplex PCR; TCRdb's table is partial and in-frame only. The table includes about 1,500,000 clones, around 97% detected once. The study enrolled healthy HIV-negative adults without recent acute infections or vaccinations as donors. Donors, without exception, were Caucasian adults residing in Nashville, Tennessee. The data originate from a study of shared clonotypes between healthy human individuals. Study context: Researchers assigned three CD4 naive, three CD4 memory, two CD8 naive and one CD8 memory plate to each donor. Study conclusions and caveats: Investigators expected sequencing depth to affect clonotype sharing among donors.

Sample: naive CD4+ T cells sorted from blood. Subset here: CD45RA+ positively selected. The source is a man aged 25-45 years in good health.

The CDR3: CASSQNAVQETQYF. Written as DNA, the CDR3 is TGTGCCAGCAGCCAAAACGCAGTCCAAGAGACCCAGTACTTC. The chain carries TRBV27 and TRBJ2-5; D is uncertain. This CDR3 spans 14 amino acids. V lost 6 bases, J lost 1 base, and 12 bases lay in between. The germline gives CDR1 MNHEY, CDR2 SMNVEV (reference sequence).